A selection of T cell receptor beta chains follows, all from one sample in a study of shared clonotypes between healthy human individuals. Data came from immunoSEQ multiplex PCR; TCRdb stores just in-frame clones and leaves some out. The sample consists of about 2.1 million clones, over 85% of them appearing once. Specimen: naive CD8+ T cells from PBMCs. These receptors were taken from a young man in good health. Some clones in this sample may be carry-over from other donors' samples. Each CDR3 is given with its conserved first and last residue. Each record gives: clone size, J gene, V gene, D gene, CDR3 DNA, CDR3 protein. D genes are given only for firm matches. Clone size, where shown, is once, few, many, or a class for clones that have expanded.

once,TRBJ2-1,TRBV27,-,TGTGCCAGCAGTACAAGCTCCTACAATGAGCAGTTCTTC,CASSTSSYNEQFF
once,TRBJ2-7,TRBV6-5,-,TGTGCCAGCAGTTACTCGAGGCACAGGGCATCCTACGAGCAGTACTTC,CASSYSRHRASYEQYF
-,TRBJ2-7,TRBV9,-,TGTGCCAGCAGCCCCCTATGGCGGCTAGCCGGGACGGAAGAGCAGTACTTC,CASSPLWRLAGTEEQYF
-,TRBJ1-6,TRBV28,TRBD1,TGTGCCAGCAGTGCAGTGGGACAGGGGAGGACACCCCTCCACTTT,CASSAVGQGRTPLHF
-,TRBJ2-7,TRBV5-1,-,TGCGCCAGCAGCTTGGAGTGGGGGCTCTCCTACGAGCAGTACTTC,CASSLEWGLSYEQYF
-,TRBJ1-6,TRBV6-4,-,TGTGCCAGCAGTGGCCGCAGGGGTAATAAATCCCTCCACTTT,CASSGRRGNKSLHF
-,TRBJ1-2,TRBV19,-,TGTGCCAGTAGTATAAAGGATAGGGGCAACTATGGCTACACCTTC,CASSIKDRGNYGYTF
-,TRBJ1-1,TRBV9,-,TGTGCCAGCAGCTTCGGGGACCTGAACACTGAAGCTTTCTTT,CASSFGDLNTEAFF
once,TRBJ1-3,TRBV28,TRBD1,TGTGCCAGCAGGAGACAGGGGGCGGCTGGAAACACCATATATTTT,CASRRQGAAGNTIYF
-,TRBJ2-1,TRBV18,TRBD2,TGTGCCAGCTCACCTAAGGGACTAGCGGCAGACAATGAGCAGTTCTTC,CASSPKGLAADNEQFF
-,TRBJ1-3,TRBV6-5,-,TGTGCCAGCACCGTCGACGCGAGCTCTGGAAACACCATATATTTT,CASTVDASSGNTIYF
-,TRBJ2-4,TRBV4-1,TRBD1,TGCGCCAGCAGCAACCCCGGGACAGCATTAGCCAAAAACATTCAGTACTTC,CASSNPGTALAKNIQYF
-,TRBJ2-7,TRBV7-2,-,TGTGCCAGCGGTTTGGTCAGCCACTACGAGCAGTACTTC,CASGLVSHYEQYF
-,TRBJ2-7,TRBV7-8,-,TGTGCCAGCAGCTTAGAACCCGAGAATCGGTGGCTCTCCGAGCAGTACTTC,CASSLEPENRWLSEQYF
-,TRBJ2-3,TRBV7-9,-,TGTGCCAGCAGCTTACCGGAGGACACAGATACGCAGTATTTT,CASSLPEDTDTQYF
-,TRBJ2-4,TRBV9,TRBD2,TGTGCCAGCAGCGTGGGCGGGACTATAGCCAAAAACATTCAGTACTTC,CASSVGGTIAKNIQYF
-,TRBJ2-5,TRBV7-9,-,TGTGCCAGCAGCTTAGCCGCTCCGGAGACCCAGTACTTC,CASSLAAPETQYF
-,TRBJ2-1,TRBV7-3,-,TGTGCCAGCAGCTTCGGTAACAATGAGCAGTTCTTC,CASSFGNNEQFF
-,TRBJ2-5,TRBV7-9,TRBD2,TGTGCCAGCAGCTTACTAGCGGGAGACCAAGAGACCCAGTACTTC,CASSLLAGDQETQYF
-,TRBJ2-4,TRBV4-1,TRBD1,TGCGCCAGCAGTCCTCGACAGGGAGACATTCAGTACTTC,CASSPRQGDIQYF
once,TRBJ1-1,TRBV28,-,TGTGCCAGGGGGACCGCAGAAGGCCTCGCTGAAGCTTTCTTT,CARGTAEGLAEAFF
-,TRBJ1-2,TRBV27,-,TGTGCCAGCAGTTTAATTGGGTCACAGGGTCTGGGTGGCTACACCTTC,CASSLIGSQGLGGYTF
-,TRBJ2-3,TRBV2,TRBD1,TGTGCCAGCAGTGACCTACTGACAGGGGCCACAGATACGCAGTATTTT,CASSDLLTGATDTQYF
-,TRBJ2-7,TRBV4-1,-,TGCGCCAGCAGCCAAGAGGAGGCCCCAGGGTGGGCGCTGGTCTCCTACGAGCAGTACTTC,CASSQEEAPGWALVSYEQYF
-,TRBJ1-4,TRBV7-9,-,TGTGCCAGCAGCTTAGTAGCCGGGGGCTATGAAAAACTGTTTTTT,CASSLVAGGYEKLFF
-,TRBJ1-1,TRBV5-1,TRBD1,TGCGCCAGCAGCCCGTGGGGGACAGGGGAAAGGACTGAAGCTTTCTTT,CASSPWGTGERTEAFF
-,TRBJ1-2,TRBV2,TRBD1,TGTGCCAGCAGCGAATACAGGGGCTCGGAGGGGTATGGCTACACCTTC,CASSEYRGSEGYGYTF
-,TRBJ2-4,TRBV27,TRBD1,TGTGCCAGCAGTTTATCCGGGACAGGGGGCGCCGAGAGAAACATTCAGTACTTC,CASSLSGTGGAERNIQYF
-,TRBJ2-7,TRBV10-3,TRBD1,TGTGCCATTTCCCCGGGGGGACAGGGTAACTACGAGCAGTACTTC,CAISPGGQGNYEQYF